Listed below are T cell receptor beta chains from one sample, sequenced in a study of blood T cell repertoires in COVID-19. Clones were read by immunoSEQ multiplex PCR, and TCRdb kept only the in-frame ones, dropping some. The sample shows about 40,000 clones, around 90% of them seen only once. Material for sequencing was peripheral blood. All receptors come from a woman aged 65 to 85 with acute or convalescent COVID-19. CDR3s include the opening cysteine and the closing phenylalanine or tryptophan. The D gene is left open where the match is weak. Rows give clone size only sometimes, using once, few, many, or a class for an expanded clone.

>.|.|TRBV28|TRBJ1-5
CASSTEGNQPQHF
TGTGCCAGCAGTACGGAGGGCAATCAGCCCCAGCATTTT
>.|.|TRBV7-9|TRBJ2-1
CASSLAGSSYNEQFF
TGTGCCAGCAGCCTGGCGGGGAGCTCCTACAATGAGCAGTTCTTC
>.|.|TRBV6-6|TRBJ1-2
CASTTPTLGAQGYTF
TGTGCCAGCACCACACCAACACTGGGGGCGCAGGGCTACACCTTC
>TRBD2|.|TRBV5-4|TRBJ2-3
CASSYGLAVDTQYF
TGTGCCAGCAGCTACGGACTAGCAGTAGATACGCAGTATTTT
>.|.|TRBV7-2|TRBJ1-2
CASSPVGQGIDGYTF
TGTGCCAGCAGCCCCGTTGGGCAGGGGATCGATGGCTACACCTTC
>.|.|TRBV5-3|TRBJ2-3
CARSSRGASGYRTDTQYF
TGTGCCAGAAGCTCCCGAGGGGCGAGCGGGTATCGCACAGATACGCAGTATTTT
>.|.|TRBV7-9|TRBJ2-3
CASSYKDTQYF
TGTGCCAGCAGCTACAAAGATACGCAGTATTTT
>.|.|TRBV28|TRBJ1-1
CASTLDSPNTEAFF
TGTGCCAGCACCTTGGACAGTCCGAACACTGAAGCTTTCTTT
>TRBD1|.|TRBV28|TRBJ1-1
CASVEQGRTEAFF
TGTGCCAGCGTGGAACAGGGGCGAACTGAAGCTTTCTTT
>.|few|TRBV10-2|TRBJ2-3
CASSERVGADTQYF
TGCGCCAGCAGTGAGCGGGTCGGAGCAGATACGCAGTATTTT
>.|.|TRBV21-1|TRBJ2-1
CASSKLDRVPLNEQFF
TGTGCCAGCAGCAAATTAGACAGGGTTCCGCTCAATGAGCAGTTCTTC
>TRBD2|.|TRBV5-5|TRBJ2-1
CASSLEAGGIGGNEQFF
TGTGCCAGCAGCTTGGAAGCGGGAGGGATAGGGGGCAATGAGCAGTTCTTC
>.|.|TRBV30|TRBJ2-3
CAWRGSGPDTQYF
TGTGCCTGGAGGGGGAGCGGGCCAGATACGCAGTATTTT
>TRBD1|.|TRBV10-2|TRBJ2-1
CASSAVGGQGADEQFF
TGCGCCAGCAGTGCGGTCGGGGGACAGGGGGCCGATGAGCAGTTCTTC
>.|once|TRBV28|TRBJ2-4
CASSFGGEFLTKNIQYF
TGTGCCAGCAGCTTTGGAGGGGAATTCCTAACCAAAAACATTCAGTACTTC
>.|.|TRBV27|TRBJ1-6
CASSLWRESSPLHF
TGTGCCAGCAGTTTATGGAGGGAGAGTTCACCCCTCCACTTT
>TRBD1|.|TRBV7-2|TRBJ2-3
CASSPRQGGDTQYF
TGTGCCAGCAGCCCTCGACAGGGGGGCGATACGCAGTATTTT
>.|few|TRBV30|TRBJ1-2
CAWSRDRPHGYTF
TGTGCCTGGAGTCGGGATAGGCCTCATGGCTACACCTTC
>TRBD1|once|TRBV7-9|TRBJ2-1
CASSLRGGRGLGNEQFF
TGTGCCAGCAGCTTAAGGGGTGGCAGGGGGCTAGGAAATGAGCAGTTCTTC
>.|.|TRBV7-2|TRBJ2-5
CASSPGIVETQYF
TGTGCCAGCAGCCCAGGGATAGTGGAGACCCAGTACTTC
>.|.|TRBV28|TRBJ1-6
CASSFERSPNSPLHF
TGTGCCAGCAGTTTTGAACGGTCTCCTAATTCACCCCTCCACTTT
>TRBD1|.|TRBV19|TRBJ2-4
CASGPGQPSRIQYF
TGTGCCAGTGGCCCGGGACAGCCTTCTCGCATTCAGTACTTC
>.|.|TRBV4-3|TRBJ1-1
CASSQIPGEGNTEAFF
TGCGCCAGCAGCCAAATCCCAGGGGAGGGAAACACTGAAGCTTTCTTT
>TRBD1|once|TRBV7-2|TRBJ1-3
CASSYSGTAGNTIYF
TGTGCCAGCAGCTATTCCGGGACAGCTGGAAACACCATATATTTT
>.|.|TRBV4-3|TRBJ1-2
CASSPGKFYGYTF
TGCGCCAGCAGCCCAGGGAAGTTCTATGGCTACACCTTC
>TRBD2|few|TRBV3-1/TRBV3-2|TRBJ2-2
CASSQGGLAGGQGELFF
TGTGCCAGCAGCCAAGGCGGCCTAGCGGGAGGTCAAGGGGAGCTGTTTTTT
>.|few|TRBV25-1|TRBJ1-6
CASSEQVYSPLHF
TGTGCCAGCAGTGAACAGGTTTATTCACCCCTCCACTTT
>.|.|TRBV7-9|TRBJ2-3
CASSLDSSTDTQYF
TGTGCCAGCAGCCTCGACAGTAGCACAGATACGCAGTATTTT
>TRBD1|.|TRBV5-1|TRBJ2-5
CASSQGDQETQYF
TGCGCCAGCAGCCAGGGGGACCAAGAGACCCAGTACTTC
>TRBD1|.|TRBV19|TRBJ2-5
CASTGTGGETQYF
TGTGCCAGTACCGGGACAGGCGGGGAGACCCAGTACTTC
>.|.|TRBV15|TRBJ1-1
CATSRVGRGDTEAFF
TGTGCCACCAGCAGAGTCGGGAGGGGGGACACTGAAGCTTTCTTT
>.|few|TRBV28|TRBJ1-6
CASSTTSSGTANSPLHF
TGTGCCAGCAGTACCACTTCCTCTGGGACTGCGAATTCACCCCTCCACTTT
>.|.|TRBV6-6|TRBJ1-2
CASSLQGAYTF
TGTGCCAGCAGTTTACAGGGTGCCTACACCTTC
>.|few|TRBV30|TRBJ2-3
CAWSVLGSTDTQYF
TGTGCCTGGAGTGTACTTGGTAGCACAGATACGCAGTATTTT
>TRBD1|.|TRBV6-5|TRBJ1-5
CASSSHRQGNQPQHF
TGTGCCAGCAGTTCCCACCGACAGGGAAATCAGCCCCAGCATTTT
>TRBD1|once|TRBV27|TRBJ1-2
CASSLLGWTGGTLYGYTF
TGTGCCAGCAGTTTATTGGGATGGACAGGGGGGACCCTCTATGGCTACACCTTC
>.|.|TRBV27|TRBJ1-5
CASSPDRNQPQHF
TGTGCCAGCAGCCCGGACAGAAATCAGCCCCAGCATTTT
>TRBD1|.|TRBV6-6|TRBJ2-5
CASSYSGQGAWETQYF
TGTGCCAGCAGTTATTCGGGACAGGGGGCTTGGGAGACCCAGTACTTC
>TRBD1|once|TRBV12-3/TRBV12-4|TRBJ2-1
CASSLGQGNEQFF
TGTGCCAGCAGTTTAGGACAGGGGAATGAGCAGTTCTTC
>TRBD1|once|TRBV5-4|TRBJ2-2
CATQGGPGELFF
TGTGCCACACAGGGGGGCCCCGGGGAGCTGTTTTTT
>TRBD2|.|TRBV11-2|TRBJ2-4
CASSRWAGESDIQYF
TGTGCCAGCAGCCGGTGGGCGGGAGAGTCGGACATTCAGTACTTC
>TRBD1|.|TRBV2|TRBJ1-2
CASSEEQGPYGYTF
TGTGCCAGCAGTGAAGAACAGGGGCCCTATGGCTACACCTTC
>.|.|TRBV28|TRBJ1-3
CASSLGQMGNTIYF
TGTGCCAGCAGTTTGGGACAAATGGGAAACACCATATATTTT
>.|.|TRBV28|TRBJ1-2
CASSLGQGNNYGYTF
TGTGCCAGCAGTTTAGGCCAGGGAAATAACTATGGCTACACCTTC
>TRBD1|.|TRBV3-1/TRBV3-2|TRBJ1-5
CASSRSDRGRSDQPQHF
TGTGCCAGCAGCCGCTCGGACAGGGGTCGTAGTGATCAGCCCCAGCATTTT
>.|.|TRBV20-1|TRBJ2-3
CSATSTDTQYF
TGCAGTGCTACTAGCACAGATACGCAGTATTTT
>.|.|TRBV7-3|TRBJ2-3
CASSPFSPGTDTQYF
TGTGCCAGCAGCCCCTTTAGTCCGGGCACAGATACGCAGTATTTT
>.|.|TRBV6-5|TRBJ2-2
CASRVGGEYAGELFF
TGTGCCAGCAGAGTGGGAGGCGAGTACGCCGGGGAGCTGTTTTTT
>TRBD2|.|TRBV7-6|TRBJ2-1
CASSLGSGRAVDEQFF
TGTGCCAGCAGCTTAGGTAGCGGGAGGGCTGTTGATGAGCAGTTCTTC
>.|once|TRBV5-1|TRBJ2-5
CASSLTPGVQETQYF
TGCGCCAGCAGCTTGACTCCAGGGGTCCAAGAGACCCAGTACTTC
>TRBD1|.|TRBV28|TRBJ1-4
CASRPQGALPNEKLFF
TGTGCCAGCAGACCCCAGGGGGCGCTTCCTAATGAAAAACTGTTTTTT
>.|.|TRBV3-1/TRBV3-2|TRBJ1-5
CASSYGAEEPQHF
TGTGCCAGCAGCTATGGGGCGGAAGAGCCCCAGCATTTT